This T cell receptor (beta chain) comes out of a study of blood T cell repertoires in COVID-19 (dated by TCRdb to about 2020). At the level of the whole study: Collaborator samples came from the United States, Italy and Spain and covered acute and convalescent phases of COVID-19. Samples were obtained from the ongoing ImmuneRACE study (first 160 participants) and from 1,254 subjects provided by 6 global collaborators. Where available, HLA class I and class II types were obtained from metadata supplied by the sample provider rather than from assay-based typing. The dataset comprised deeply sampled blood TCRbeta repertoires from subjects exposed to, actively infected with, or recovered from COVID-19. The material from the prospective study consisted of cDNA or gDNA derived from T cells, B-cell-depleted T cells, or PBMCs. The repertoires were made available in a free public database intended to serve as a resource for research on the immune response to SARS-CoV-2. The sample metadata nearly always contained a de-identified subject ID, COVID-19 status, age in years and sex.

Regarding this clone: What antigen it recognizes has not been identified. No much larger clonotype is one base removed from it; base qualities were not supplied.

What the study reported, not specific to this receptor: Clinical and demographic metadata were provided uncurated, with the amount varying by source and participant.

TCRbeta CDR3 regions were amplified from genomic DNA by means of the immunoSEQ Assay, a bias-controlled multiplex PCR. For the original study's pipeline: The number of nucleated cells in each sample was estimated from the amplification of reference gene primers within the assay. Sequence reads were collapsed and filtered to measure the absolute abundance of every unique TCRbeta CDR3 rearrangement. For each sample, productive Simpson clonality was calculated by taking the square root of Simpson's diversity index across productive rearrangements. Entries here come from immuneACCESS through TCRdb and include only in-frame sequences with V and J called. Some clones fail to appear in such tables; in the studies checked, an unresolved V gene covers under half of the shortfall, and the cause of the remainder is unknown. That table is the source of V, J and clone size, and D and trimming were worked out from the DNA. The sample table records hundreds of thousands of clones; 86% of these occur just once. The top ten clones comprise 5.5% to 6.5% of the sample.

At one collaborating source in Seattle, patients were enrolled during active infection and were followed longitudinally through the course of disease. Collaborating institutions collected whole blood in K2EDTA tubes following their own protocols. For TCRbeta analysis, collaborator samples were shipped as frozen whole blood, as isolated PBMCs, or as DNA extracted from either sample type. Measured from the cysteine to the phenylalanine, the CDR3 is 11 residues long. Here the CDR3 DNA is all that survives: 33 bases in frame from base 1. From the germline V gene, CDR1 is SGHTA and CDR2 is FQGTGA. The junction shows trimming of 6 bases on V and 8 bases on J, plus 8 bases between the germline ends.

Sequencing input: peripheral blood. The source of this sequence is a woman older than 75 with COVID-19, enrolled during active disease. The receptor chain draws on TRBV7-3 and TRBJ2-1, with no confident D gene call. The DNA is TGTGCCAGCAGGGGCCCGGATGAGCAGTTCTTC. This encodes CASRGPDEQFF.